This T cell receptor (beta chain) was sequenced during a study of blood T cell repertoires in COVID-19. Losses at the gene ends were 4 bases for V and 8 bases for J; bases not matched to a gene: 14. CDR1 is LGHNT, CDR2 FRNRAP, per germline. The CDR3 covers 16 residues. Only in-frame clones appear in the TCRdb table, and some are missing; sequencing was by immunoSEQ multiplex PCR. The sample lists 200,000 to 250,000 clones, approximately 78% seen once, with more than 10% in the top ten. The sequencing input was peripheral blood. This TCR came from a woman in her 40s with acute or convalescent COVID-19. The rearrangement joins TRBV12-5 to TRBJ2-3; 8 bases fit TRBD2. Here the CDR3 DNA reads TGTGCTAGTGGTTCTCCCCTGAGCGGGAGAGGAGGTACGCAGTATTTT. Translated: CASGSPLSGRGGTQYF.